This T cell receptor beta chain emerged from a study of T-cell reconstitution after alpha-beta-depleted transplantation in children. Findings and limits, study-wide: As was reported, about two months after transplant, alpha-beta T cells came from several hundred expanded graft clones.

During its preparation, the TCRbeta library received unique molecular identifiers. MiXCR, applied by TCRdb to the PCR reads, yields one record per CDR3 protein. The sample consists of 200,000 to 250,000 distinct CDR3 sequences, approximately 24% of them appearing once. Turning to this clonotype: Its antigen is not identified.

The sequences come from PBMCs, mostly from graft donor cells, collected 360 days after TCRalphabeta/CD19-depleted stem cell transplant. The TCR originated in a female patient aged 2-15 years who had a stem cell transplant for congenital amegakaryocytic thrombocytopenia, so the T cells may come from the graft donor.

CDR3 protein: CASSWGGTTGELFF. In DNA form, the CDR3 reads TGTGCCAGCAGTTGGGGGGGGACCACCGGGGAGCTGTTTTTT. V and J are TRBV6-5 and TRBJ2-2, with TRBD2 matching over 7 bases. Trimming at V came to 4 bases and at J to 4 bases, leaving 3 bases not matched to a gene. Germline V lookup: CDR1 MNHEY, CDR2 SVGAGI. The CDR3 is 14 residues long.